Detailed here is one T cell receptor (beta chain). Its antigen is unidentified. Blood samples were obtained at baseline, cycle 4 day 1, and cycle 7 day 1. Here immunoSEQ multiplex PCR was the method, and the copy in TCRdb shows in-frame clones only, minus some. This table has under 100,000 clones, 75% to 90% appearing once. This sample was included in a study of OX40 agonist ivuxolimab in advanced cancers. Turning to the study itself: One hepatocellular carcinoma and a couple of cutaneous melanoma patients partially responded. Findings and caveats of the study: On average, a greater number of expanded clones characterised CD8+ T cells relative to CD4+.

The source material was CD4+ or CD8+ T cells sorted from blood, sampled in a trial of the OX40 agonist ivuxolimab. The sequence was collected from an adult with an advanced solid tumor such as melanoma, head and neck, liver or kidney cancer.

CDR3 protein: CASSDLGPSDTQYF. CDR3 bases: TGTGCCAGCAGTGACTTAGGACCGTCAGATACGCAGTATTTT. The chain links TRBV6-4 to TRBJ2-3; D is ambiguous. This CDR3 is built from 14 residues. Germline-derived CDR1 and CDR2 are MRHNA and SNTAGT. Deletions cut 1 base from V and 4 bases from J, with 9 bases between.